A single sample gave rise to the 27 T cell receptor beta chains below, sequenced in a study of T cell responses to AZD1222 COVID-19 vaccine. The method was immunoSEQ multiplex PCR; TCRdb's version includes in-frame clones alone and lacks a portion of them. The sample holds about 170,000 clones; approximately 95% are singletons and the top ten take 3.9%. The sample consisted of peripheral blood, taken on day 0 of AZD1222 vaccination. All receptors come from an adult in good health.

This clone was recorded once. This chain uses TRBV19 with TRBJ2-3; maybe TRBD2 (5 bases). The CDR3 extends over 16 amino acids. Trimming removed 3 bases from V and 3 bases from J, with 16 bases in between. Germline-derived CDR1 and CDR2 are LNHDA and SQIVND (reference sequence). This CDR3 is CASSIPGGGRTDTQYF. DNA for the CDR3: TGTGCCAGTAGTATTCCCGGCGGAGGCAGGACAGATACGCAGTATTTT.

This sequence joins TRBV19 and TRBJ1-6; 7 bases are a match to TRBD1. The CDR3 covers 15 residues. V lost 5 bases, J lost 10 bases, and 11 bases stayed unmatched. CDR1 is LNHDA, CDR2 SQIVND, per germline (reference sequence). The CDR3 loop is CASSGNRGSNSPLHF. CDR3 sequence (DNA): TGTGCCAGTAGTGGCAACAGGGGTTCAAACTCACCCCTCCACTTT.

The chain combines TRBV5-5 with TRBJ1-2; D unclear. V lost 4 bases and J 3 bases, leaving 13 bases between the germline ends. The CDR3 has 14 residues. CDR1 is SGHKS and CDR2 is YYEKEE in the germline V gene (reference sequence). The CDR3 region has the DNA TGTGCCAGCAGCGGGTTCGGAGCCGACTATGGCTACACCTTC. Amino acids: CASSGFGADYGYTF.

The chain employs TRBV14 and TRBJ1-3; D is perhaps TRBD1 (5 bases). CDR3 length: 15 residues. Trimming took 4 bases from V and 2 from J, leaving 12 bases between them. Germline V lookup: CDR1 SGHDN, CDR2 FVKESK. The CDR3 DNA reads TGTGCCAGCAGCCCCTTCCAGGGCGCTGGAAACACCATATATTTT. It specifies CASSPFQGAGNTIYF.

V is TRBV24-1 and J is TRBJ1-5, with a weak D call TRBD1 (6 bases). The CDR3 consists of 16 residues. Germline CDR1 is KGHDR and CDR2 is SFDVKD. V lost 12 bases, J lost 6 bases, and 26 bases lay in between. CDR3 in amino acids: CAQARCLSGGCQPQHF. In DNA, the CDR3 is TGTGCCCAGGCCCGATGTTTGAGTGGGGGCTGTCAGCCCCAGCATTTT.

The count of this clone is one. The genes are TRBV5-1 and TRBJ2-3, with D perhaps matching TRBD1 (6 bases). Germline V gene sequence: CDR1 SGHRS, CDR2 YFSETQ. This CDR3 is 16 amino acids long. V gave up 2 bases and J gave up 4 bases, with 17 bases separating them. DNA of the CDR3: TGCGCCAGCAGCTTTGGACAGCCAGGAGGTGCAGATACGCAGTATTTT. Amino acids: CASSFGQPGGADTQYF.

In this sample, this clone turned up once. This chain connects TRBV6-5 to TRBJ1-6; D unresolved. The CDR3 has 14 amino acids. CDR1 MNHEY and CDR2 SVGAGI come from the germline V gene. Trimming left V 2 bases short and J 9 bases short, with 11 bases between. The CDR3 DNA reads as TGTGCCAGCAGTTACGGGAAAGAGGTTTCACCCCTCCACTTT. It yields the protein CASSYGKEVSPLHF.

The chain is built from TRBV12-3 or TRBV12-4 and TRBJ2-1; 7 bases agree with TRBD1. J was trimmed by 10 bases and V by 5 bases; bases with no gene match: 5. This CDR3 has 12 amino acids. This CDR3 reads CASSEQGFEQFF. CDR3 in DNA: TGTGCCAGCAGTGAACAGGGGTTCGAGCAGTTCTTC.

The rearrangement joins TRBV6-5 to TRBJ1-1; D not certain. Germline V gives CDR1 MNHEY, CDR2 SVGAGI. With 2 bases removed from V and 11 bases from J, the gap between germline ends came to 18 bases. This CDR3 contains 14 residues. In DNA, the CDR3 is TGTGCCAGCAGTTACGTAGACACCAAGCAGGATGCTTTCTTT. This encodes CASSYVDTKQDAFF.

The J gene is TRBJ1-1, the V gene TRBV6-1, with 9 positions matching TRBD1. Germline assignment: CDR1 MNHNS and CDR2 SASEGT. Trimming cost V 0 bases and J 14 bases; bases outside gene matches: 10. This CDR3 region has 14 residues. CDR3 in amino acids: CASSEAPGQGVRFF. CDR3 in DNA: TGTGCCAGCAGTGAAGCGCCGGGACAGGGAGTACGCTTCTTT.

The V call is TRBV5-4, the J call TRBJ1-5; no reliable D call. There are 13 residues in the CDR3. Looked up from germline, CDR1 is SGHNT and CDR2 is YYREEE (reference sequence). Trimming stripped 0 bases from V and 4 bases from J, with 5 bases between. The CDR3 coding sequence is TGTGCCAGCAGCTTGGGGGAAAATCAGCCCCAGCATTTT. Amino acids: CASSLGENQPQHF.

This chain connects TRBV18 to TRBJ2-6; 7 nucleotides line up with TRBD2. Germline values: CDR1 KGHSH, CDR2 LQKENI. Trimming cost V 1 base and J 0 bases; bases outside gene matches: 3. This CDR3 region has 17 residues. The DNA for the CDR3 is TGTGCCAGCTCACCACAGGGGAGGGTCTCTGGGGCCAACGTCCTGACTTTC. Its translation: CASSPQGRVSGANVLTF.

This rearrangement joins TRBV14 to TRBJ2-7; 7 nucleotides align to TRBD1. The CDR3 covers 17 residues. Looked up from germline, CDR1 is SGHDN and CDR2 is FVKESK. Trimming took 1 base from V and 3 from J; bases not matched to a gene: 12. CDR3 loop: CASSQVRFGTELYEQYF. The CDR3 DNA follows: TGTGCCAGCAGCCAAGTACGCTTCGGGACAGAGCTCTACGAGCAGTACTTC.

V and J are TRBV30 and TRBJ2-1; D not certain. The V end was cut by 0 bases, the J end by 6 bases, with 9 bases between. The CDR3 consists of 13 residues. Germline values: CDR1 GTSNPN, CDR2 SVGIG (reference sequence). CDR3 sequence (DNA): TGTGCCTGGAGTGTATGGCTAGGCAATGAGCAGTTCTTC. Translating gives CAWSVWLGNEQFF.

The V gene is TRBV5-6, the J gene TRBJ1-6; 9 positions agree with TRBD1. This CDR3 is built from 14 residues. The germline gives CDR1 SGHDT, CDR2 YYEEEE. V gave up 4 bases and J gave up 7 bases; unmatched junction bases: 3. Written as DNA, the CDR3 is TGTGCCAGCAGCCCGGACAGGGGCAATTCACCCCTCCACTTT. Its translation: CASSPDRGNSPLHF. The variable domain in full, with the rest retrieved from reference TRBV5-6 and TRBJ1-6, is DAGVTQSPTHLIKTRGQQVTLRCSPKSGHDTVSWYQQALGQGPQFIFQYYEEEERQRGNFPDRFSGHQFPNYSSELNVNALLLGDSALYLCASSPDRGNSPLHFGNGTRLTVT.

The rearrangement joins TRBV6-2 or TRBV6-3 to TRBJ2-5; D uncertain. The V and J ends lost 2 bases and 0 bases respectively, with 4 bases between them. The CDR3 is 13 amino acids. Per the germline V gene, CDR1 is MNHEY and CDR2 is SVGEGT. CDR3 in amino acids: CASSYTNQETQYF. The CDR3 DNA reads TGTGCCAGCAGTTACACAAACCAAGAGACCCAGTACTTC.

The chain combines TRBV7-9 with TRBJ1-5; the match to TRBD1 covers 9 bases. V was pared by 5 bases and J by 5 bases, with 4 bases of the junction left unmatched. The CDR3 extends over 14 amino acids. Germline assignment: CDR1 SEHNR and CDR2 FQNEAQ (reference sequence). CDR3 sequence reads: CASSRWDRDQPQHF. Here the CDR3 DNA reads TGTGCCAGCAGCCGCTGGGACAGGGATCAGCCCCAGCATTTT.

The gene calls are TRBV5-6 and TRBJ2-7; TRBD1 is a possible D gene (5 bases). Germline V gives CDR1 SGHDT, CDR2 YYEEEE. CDR3 length: 13 residues. With 2 bases removed from V and 5 bases from J, the gap between germline ends came to 11 bases. CDR3 sequence (DNA): TGTGCCAGCAGCTTAAGTGGGGCTCACGAGCAGTACTTC. This gives the protein CASSLSGAHEQYF.

The V and J genes are TRBV13 and TRBJ2-7; D is perhaps TRBD1 or TRBD2 (5 bases each). Germline CDR1 and CDR2: PRHDT and FYEKMQ (reference sequence). Trimming cost V 3 bases and J 2 bases, with 17 bases left between them. The CDR3 runs to 16 residues. In DNA form, the CDR3 reads TGTGCCAGCAGCTTGTACCGGGGCCTCGGGCCCTACGAGCAGTACTTC. It is translated as CASSLYRGLGPYEQYF.

The rearrangement links TRBV27 to TRBJ1-2, with 8 positions matching TRBD1. Germline V gene data show CDR1 as MNHEY and CDR2 as SMNVEV (reference sequence). Trimming at V came to 2 bases and at J to 4 bases, leaving 6 bases not matched to a gene. The CDR3 length is 15 residues. As DNA, the CDR3 is TGTGCCAGCAGTTTAAGCAGGGGGCATGGCTATGGCTACACCTTC. Its protein is CASSLSRGHGYGYTF.

The gene calls are TRBV29-1 and TRBJ2-1; TRBD2 agrees at 14 bases. V was pared by 7 bases and J by 8 bases, with 13 bases of the junction left unmatched. CDR3 length: 16 amino acids. Germline CDR1 SQVTM, CDR2 ANQGSEA. Here the CDR3 reads CSAARGGTSGRYEQFF. The DNA for the CDR3 is TGCAGCGCTGCAAGAGGTGGGACTAGCGGGAGATATGAGCAGTTCTTC.

This chain connects TRBV5-1 to TRBJ1-1, with no clear D. This CDR3 has 13 residues. The V end lost 5 bases, the J end lost 5 bases, and 13 bases lay between the germline ends. Germline lookup yields CDR1 SGHRS and CDR2 YFSETQ. Here the CDR3 DNA reads TGCGCCAGCAGTCCTGGAGGCCAGACTGAAGCTTTCTTT. Amino acids: CASSPGGQTEAFF.

The chain joins TRBV5-1 to TRBJ2-7, with D possibly TRBD2 on 6 matching bases. CDR3 length equals 14 residues. Germline lookup yields CDR1 SGHRS and CDR2 YFSETQ. The V end lost 0 bases, the J end lost 6 bases, and 13 bases lay between the germline ends. The CDR3, as DNA: TGCGCCAGCAGCTTGGAAATGGCGGGACCCGAGCAGTACTTC. It is translated as CASSLEMAGPEQYF.

The rearrangement joins TRBV15 to TRBJ2-6, with unresolved D. Trimming removed 0 bases from V and 4 bases from J, with 4 bases in between. The germline V gene encodes CDR1 LNHNV and CDR2 YYDKDF (reference sequence). The CDR3 has 14 residues. CDR3 residues: CATSRDMGANVLTF. The CDR3 DNA reads TGTGCCACCAGCAGAGATATGGGGGCCAACGTCCTGACTTTC.

This clone came up once. The gene calls are TRBV6-2 or TRBV6-3 and TRBJ2-3; D not certain. CDR3 length equals 15 residues. V was cut by 2 bases and J by 0 bases, with 9 bases left in between. Looked up from germline, CDR1 is MNHEY and CDR2 is SVGEGT. The CDR3: CASSYNRMSTDTQYF. Here the CDR3 DNA reads TGTGCCAGCAGTTACAACAGAATGAGCACAGATACGCAGTATTTT.

This chain connects TRBV2 to TRBJ1-3; no definite D call. The ends were cut back, 0 bases at V and 2 bases at J, with 11 bases in the middle. Germline assignment: CDR1 SNHLY and CDR2 FYNNEI. CDR3 length: 16 amino acids. For the CDR3, the DNA is TGTGCCAGCAGTGAAGCGTTTGTGGTAACTGGAAACACCATATATTTT. Protein: CASSEAFVVTGNTIYF.

The gene calls are TRBV10-2 and TRBJ2-3; TRBD2 might be the D (6 bases). The CDR3 loop spans 14 amino acids. The V gene's germline CDR1 is WSHSY and CDR2 SAAADI. V lost 6 bases to trimming and J lost 0 bases, with 10 bases between them. The CDR3 here is CASRGGISTDTQYF. Here the CDR3 DNA reads TGCGCCAGCAGAGGCGGGATTAGCACAGATACGCAGTATTTT.